The 15 T cell receptor beta chains below all came from one sample that was sequenced in a study of identical twins. A single record per CDR3 protein comes from TCRdb applying MiXCR to the 5' RACE reads. This table holds roughly 190,000 distinct CDR3 sequences, less than 20% found once. These same data were also listed under a study on T cells expressing NK-cell markers.

The sample consisted of CD8+ T cells sorted from blood. The receptors were sampled from a woman aged 18-29 years in good health.

The CDR3 here is CASSFRLPPESSYNEQFF. The CDR3 DNA reads TGTGCCAGCAGCTTCCGACTCCCGCCGGAGAGCTCCTACAATGAGCAGTTCTTC. The chain combines TRBV11-2 with TRBJ2-1; D gene unclear. CDR3 length: 18 amino acids. Trimming pared 3 bases from V and 0 bases from J, leaving 18 bases between. CDR1 is SGHAT and CDR2 is FQNNGV in the germline V gene.

This clonotype has only a few counts. The chain joins TRBV6-2 or TRBV6-3 to TRBJ2-3; TRBD2 matches 7 bases. The J segment lost 9 bases and the V segment lost 7 bases, leaving 4 bases of the junction unmatched. This CDR3 comprises 11 residues. CDR1 and CDR2 (germline): MNHEY, SVGEGT. The CDR3 sequence: CASTYGGTQYF. As DNA, the CDR3 is TGTGCCAGCACCTACGGGGGGACGCAGTATTTT.

A note on this clonotype: A much more abundant neighbour one base away suggests this may be a read error. The gene calls are TRBV4-1 and TRBJ2-2; D is unclear. This CDR3 is built from 13 residues. The V gene lost 0 bases and the J gene lost 3 bases, with 2 bases spanning the gap. The germline CDR1 and CDR2 sequences are MGHRA and YSYEKL. The CDR3 DNA is TGCGCCAGCAGCCAAGAGGACACCGGGGAGCTGTTTTTT. The encoded protein is CASSQEDTGELFF.

This clonotype was counted between two and nine times. This sequence joins TRBV15 and TRBJ2-1; D possibly corresponds to TRBD1 (6 bases). CDR1 and CDR2 (germline): LNHNV, YYDKDF (reference sequence). CDR3 size: 13 residues. Between the trimmed V and J ends, which lost 2 bases and 10 bases, there was a span of 12 bases. The CDR3 bases are TGTGCCACCAGCAGAAGACAGGCAGAAGAGCAGTTCTTC. Translating gives CATSRRQAEEQFF.

This CDR3 reads CSVESEGLGTVPYGQYF. The CDR3 coding sequence is TGCAGCGTTGAGTCTGAGGGCCTCGGGACAGTTCCTTATGGGCAGTACTTC. The chain is built from TRBV29-1 and TRBJ2-7; 7 positions agree with TRBD1. The CDR3 consists of 17 residues. The V and J ends lost 3 bases and 9 bases, in that order; junction bases with no gene match: 23. Germline-derived CDR1 and CDR2 are SQVTM and ANQGSEA.

This clonotype appeared a few times. The J gene is TRBJ2-7, the V gene TRBV3-1; 9 nucleotides line up with TRBD2. The CDR3 runs 15 residues. With V trimmed by 2 bases and J by 2 bases, 4 bases remained unmatched. Germline values: CDR1 LGHDT, CDR2 YNNKEL (reference sequence). The CDR3, as DNA: TGTGCCAGCAGCCAATTACTAGCGGGCACCTACGAGCAGTACTTC. This translates into CASSQLLAGTYEQYF.

This clonotype was observed a single time. V gene TRBV10-1 combines with J gene TRBJ2-7; D ambiguous. Trimming took off 0 bases at V and 8 bases at J, with 11 bases between the two ends. The CDR3 sequence is 13 residues long. Per the germline V gene, CDR1 is WNHNN and CDR2 is SYGVQD (reference sequence). The CDR3 sequence: CASSESRAEKQYF. The CDR3 DNA sequence: TGCGCCAGCAGTGAGTCAAGGGCCGAGAAGCAGTACTTC.

J is TRBJ2-3 and V is TRBV2; weak D call: TRBD2 (7 bases). CDR3 length equals 17 residues. Germline-derived CDR1 and CDR2 are SNHLY and FYNNEI. V was clipped by 2 bases and J by 8 bases, with 23 bases between them. CDR3 amino acids: CASSERGGLKSSGTQYF. The CDR3 region has the DNA TGTGCCAGCAGTGAAAGGGGGGGCTTAAAGTCATCGGGTACGCAGTATTTT.

This clonotype appeared a few times. This chain uses TRBV12-5 with TRBJ2-7; the D is unclear. Germline V gene data show CDR1 as LGHNT and CDR2 as FRNRAP. Deletions cut 8 bases from V and 5 bases from J, with 19 bases between. The CDR3 sequence is 14 residues long. CDR3 nucleotide sequence: TGTGCTAGTCCTTATTCGAGTAAGAAACACGAGCAGTACTTC. Translation: CASPYSSKKHEQYF.

The chain joins TRBV11-3 to TRBJ2-5, with unresolved D. This CDR3 is 15 amino acids long. CDR1 is SGHNT and CDR2 is YENEEA in the germline V gene. Trimming removed 1 base from V and 5 bases from J, with 14 bases in between. The CDR3 DNA reads TGTGCCAGCAGCTTAGTCGGTTCGTCTGGGGAGACCCAGTACTTC. This codes for CASSLVGSSGETQYF.

This clonotype turned up a few times. The CDR3 is CASSQDDGTANYGYTF. DNA for the CDR3: TGCGCCAGCAGCCAAGATGACGGGACAGCTAACTATGGCTACACCTTC. The V and J genes are TRBV4-1 and TRBJ1-2; 7 nucleotides match TRBD1. Germline CDR1 is MGHRA and CDR2 is YSYEKL. CDR3 length: 16 residues. The ends lost 0 bases at V and 0 bases at J; junction bases unmatched: 4.

This chain connects TRBV5-1 to TRBJ2-3; 13 bases align to TRBD2. CDR1 and CDR2 (germline): SGHRS, YFSETQ. This CDR3 contains 15 residues. After removal of 4 bases from V and 6 bases from J, the junction contained 5 bases not matched to a gene. The CDR3 sequence: CASSGLAGEVDTQYF. The CDR3 bases are TGCGCCAGCAGCGGACTAGCGGGGGAGGTTGATACGCAGTATTTT. Using reference TRBV5-1 and TRBJ2-3 for the parts outside the CDR3, the full variable domain is KAGVTQTPRYLIKTRGQQVTLSCSPISGHRSVSWYQQTPGQGLQFLFEYFSETQRNKGNFPGRFSGRQFSNSRSEMNVSTLELGDSALYLCASSGLAGEVDTQYFGPGTRLTVL.

This clonotype was recorded a few times. This rearrangement joins TRBV25-1 to TRBJ1-1, with D uncertain. This CDR3 is built from 13 residues. Germline-derived CDR1 and CDR2 are MGHDK and SYGVNS. Trimming pared 8 bases from V and 11 bases from J, leaving 21 bases between. CDR3 DNA sequence: TGTGCCAGCCTACAGTCAGGTTCCCCTTGGGCTTTCTTT. It yields the protein CASLQSGSPWAFF.

This clonotype was seen just once. V and J are TRBV6-2 or TRBV6-3 and TRBJ2-7; possible D gene TRBD1, 6 bases. V dropped 6 bases and J dropped 5 bases, with 14 bases sitting between them. This CDR3 has 13 amino acids. In germline, CDR1 is MNHEY, CDR2 SVGEGT. Here the CDR3 reads CASRLTGPNEQYF. As DNA, the CDR3 is TGTGCCAGCAGGCTTACAGGGCCCAACGAGCAGTACTTC.

This clonotype came up a few times. J is TRBJ1-3 and V is TRBV10-2, with D hard to call. The germline gives CDR1 WSHSY, CDR2 SAAADI. V gave up 6 bases and J gave up 9 bases, with 9 bases separating them. The CDR3 covers 11 residues. The CDR3 DNA reads TGCGCCAGCAGCCCCCCCGGCACCATATATTTT. Translation: CASSPPGTIYF.